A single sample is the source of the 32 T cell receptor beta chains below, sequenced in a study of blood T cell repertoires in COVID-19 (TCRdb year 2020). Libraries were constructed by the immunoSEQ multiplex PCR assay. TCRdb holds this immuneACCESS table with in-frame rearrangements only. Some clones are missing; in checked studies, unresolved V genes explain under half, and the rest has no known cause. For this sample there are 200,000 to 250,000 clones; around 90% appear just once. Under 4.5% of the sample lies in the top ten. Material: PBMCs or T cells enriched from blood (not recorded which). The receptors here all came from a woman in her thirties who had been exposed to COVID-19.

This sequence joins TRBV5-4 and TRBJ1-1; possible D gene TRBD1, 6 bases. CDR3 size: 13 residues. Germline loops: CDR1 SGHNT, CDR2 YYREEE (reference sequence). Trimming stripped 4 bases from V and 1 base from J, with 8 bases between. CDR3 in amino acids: CASSQGQNTEAFF. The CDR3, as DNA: TGTGCCAGCAGCCAGGGACAGAACACTGAAGCTTTCTTT.

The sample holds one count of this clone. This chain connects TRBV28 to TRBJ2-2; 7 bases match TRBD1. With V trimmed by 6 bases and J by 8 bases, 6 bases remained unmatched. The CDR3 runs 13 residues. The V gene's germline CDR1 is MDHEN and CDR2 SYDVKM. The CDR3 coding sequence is TGTGCCAGCAGGGAAGGGGGCCCGGGGGAGCTGTTTTTT. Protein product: CASREGGPGELFF.

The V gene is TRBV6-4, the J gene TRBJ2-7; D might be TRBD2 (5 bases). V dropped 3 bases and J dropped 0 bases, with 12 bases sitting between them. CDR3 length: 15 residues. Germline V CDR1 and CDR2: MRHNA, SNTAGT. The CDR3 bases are TGTGCCAGCAGTGAGGGAGCAGATTCCTCCTACGAGCAGTACTTC. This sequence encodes CASSEGADSSYEQYF.

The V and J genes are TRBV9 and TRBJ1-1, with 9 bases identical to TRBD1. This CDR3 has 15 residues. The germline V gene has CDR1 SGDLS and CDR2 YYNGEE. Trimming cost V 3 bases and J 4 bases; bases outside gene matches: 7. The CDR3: CASSAEGQGITEAFF. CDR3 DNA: TGTGCCAGCAGCGCTGAGGGACAGGGAATCACTGAAGCTTTCTTT.

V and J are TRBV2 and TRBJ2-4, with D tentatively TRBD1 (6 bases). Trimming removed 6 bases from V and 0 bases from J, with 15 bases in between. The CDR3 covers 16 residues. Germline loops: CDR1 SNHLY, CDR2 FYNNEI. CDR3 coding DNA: TGTGCCAGCAGCGACTTGGACAGTCTAGCCAAAAACATTCAGTACTTC. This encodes CASSDLDSLAKNIQYF.

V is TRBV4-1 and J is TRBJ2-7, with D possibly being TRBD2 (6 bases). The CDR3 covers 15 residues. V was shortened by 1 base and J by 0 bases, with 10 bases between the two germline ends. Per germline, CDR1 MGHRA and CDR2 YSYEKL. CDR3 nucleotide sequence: TGCGCCAGCAGCCAAGGACTAGGCAGCTCCTACGAGCAGTACTTC. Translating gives CASSQGLGSSYEQYF.

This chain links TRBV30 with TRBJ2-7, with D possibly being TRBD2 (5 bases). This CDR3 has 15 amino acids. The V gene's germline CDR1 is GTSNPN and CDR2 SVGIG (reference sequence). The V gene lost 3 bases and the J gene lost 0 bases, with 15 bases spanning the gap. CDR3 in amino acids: CAWRVANAPSYEQYF. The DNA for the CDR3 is TGTGCCTGGAGAGTAGCGAACGCCCCCTCCTACGAGCAGTACTTC.

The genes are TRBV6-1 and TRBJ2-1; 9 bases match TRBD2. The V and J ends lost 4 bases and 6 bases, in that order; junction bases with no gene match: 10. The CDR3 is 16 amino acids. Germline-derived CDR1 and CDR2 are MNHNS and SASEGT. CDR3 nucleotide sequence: TGTGCCAGCAGTGGCCTTAGCGGGAGAAGTCCCAATGAGCAGTTCTTC. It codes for CASSGLSGRSPNEQFF.

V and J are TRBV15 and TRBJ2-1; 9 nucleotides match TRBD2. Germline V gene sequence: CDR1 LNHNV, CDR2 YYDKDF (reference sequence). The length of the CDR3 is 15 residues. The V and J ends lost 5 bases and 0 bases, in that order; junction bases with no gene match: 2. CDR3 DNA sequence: TGTGCCACCAGCCAAGCGGGAGGCTCCTACAATGAGCAGTTCTTC. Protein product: CATSQAGGSYNEQFF.

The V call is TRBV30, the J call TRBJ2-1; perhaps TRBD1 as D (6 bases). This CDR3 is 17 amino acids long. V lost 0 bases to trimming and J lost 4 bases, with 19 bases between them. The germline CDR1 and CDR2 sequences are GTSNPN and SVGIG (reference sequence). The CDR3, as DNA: TGTGCCTGGAGTGTACAAGGGGGTGGAGGACTTTACAATGAGCAGTTCTTC. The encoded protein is CAWSVQGGGGLYNEQFF.

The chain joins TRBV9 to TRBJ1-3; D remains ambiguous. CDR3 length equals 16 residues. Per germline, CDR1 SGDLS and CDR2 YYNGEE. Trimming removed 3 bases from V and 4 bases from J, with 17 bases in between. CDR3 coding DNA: TGTGCCAGCAGCGGCCAACCGGGCCCGGGGGGAAACACCATATATTTT. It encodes CASSGQPGPGGNTIYF.

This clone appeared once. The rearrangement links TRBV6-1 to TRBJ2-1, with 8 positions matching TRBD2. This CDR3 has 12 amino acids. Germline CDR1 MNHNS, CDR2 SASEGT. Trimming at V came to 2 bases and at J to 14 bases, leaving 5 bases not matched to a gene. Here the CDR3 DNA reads TGTGCCAGCAGTGAATTCGGGCGGGAGGAGTTCTTC. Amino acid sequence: CASSEFGREEFF.

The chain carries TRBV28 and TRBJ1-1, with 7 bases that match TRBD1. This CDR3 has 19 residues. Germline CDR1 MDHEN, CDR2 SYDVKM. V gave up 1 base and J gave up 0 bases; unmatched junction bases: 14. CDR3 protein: CASSLYAPGTAVLNTEAFF. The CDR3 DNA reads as TGTGCCAGCAGTTTATATGCCCCCGGGACAGCGGTTCTGAACACTGAAGCTTTCTTT.

The CDR3 coding sequence is TGTGCCAGCAGCGCGAGACTAGTTGGCGAGCAGTACTTC. Translation gives CASSARLVGEQYF. This rearrangement joins TRBV5-4 to TRBJ2-7; D is possibly TRBD2 (6 bases). The CDR3 consists of 13 residues. Trimming cost V 4 bases and J 6 bases, with 14 bases left between them. Per the germline V gene, CDR1 is SGHNT and CDR2 is YYREEE (reference sequence).

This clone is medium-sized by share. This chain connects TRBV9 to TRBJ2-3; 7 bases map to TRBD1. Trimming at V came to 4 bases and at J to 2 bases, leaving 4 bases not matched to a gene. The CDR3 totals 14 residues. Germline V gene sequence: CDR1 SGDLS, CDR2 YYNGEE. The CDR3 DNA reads TGTGCCAGCAGCTCGACAGGGTACACAGATACGCAGTATTTT. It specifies CASSSTGYTDTQYF.

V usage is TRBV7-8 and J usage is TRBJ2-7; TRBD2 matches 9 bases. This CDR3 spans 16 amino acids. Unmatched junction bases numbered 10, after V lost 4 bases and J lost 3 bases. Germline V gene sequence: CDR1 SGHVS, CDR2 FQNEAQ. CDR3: CASSSIAGEGRYEQYF. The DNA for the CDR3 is TGTGCCAGCAGCTCAATAGCGGGAGAGGGCCGCTACGAGCAGTACTTC.

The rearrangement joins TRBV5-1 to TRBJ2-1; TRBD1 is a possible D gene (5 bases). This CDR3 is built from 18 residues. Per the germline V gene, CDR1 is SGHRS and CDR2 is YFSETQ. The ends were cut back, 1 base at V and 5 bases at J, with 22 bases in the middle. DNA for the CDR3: TGCGCCAGCAGCTTGTCCCTTTTACAGGCCTCTTCGGACAATGAGCAGTTCTTC. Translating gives CASSLSLLQASSDNEQFF.

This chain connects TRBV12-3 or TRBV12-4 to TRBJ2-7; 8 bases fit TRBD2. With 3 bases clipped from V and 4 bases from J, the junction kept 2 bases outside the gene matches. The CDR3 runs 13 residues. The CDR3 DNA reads TGTGCCAGCAGTTTGGTAGCGGGATACGAGCAGTACTTC. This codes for CASSLVAGYEQYF.

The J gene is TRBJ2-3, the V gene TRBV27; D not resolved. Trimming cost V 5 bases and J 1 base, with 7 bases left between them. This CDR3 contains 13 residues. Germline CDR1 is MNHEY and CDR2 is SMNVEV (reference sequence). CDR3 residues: CASSPGRTDTQYF. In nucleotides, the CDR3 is TGTGCCAGCAGTCCCGGTCGCACAGATACGCAGTATTTT.

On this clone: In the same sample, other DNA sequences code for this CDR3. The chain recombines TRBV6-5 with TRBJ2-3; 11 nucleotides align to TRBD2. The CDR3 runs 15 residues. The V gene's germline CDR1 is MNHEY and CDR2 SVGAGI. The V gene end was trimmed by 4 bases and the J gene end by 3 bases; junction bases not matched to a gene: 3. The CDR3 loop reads CASSLAGGPTDTQYF. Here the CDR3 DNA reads TGTGCCAGCAGTTTAGCGGGAGGGCCAACAGATACGCAGTATTTT.

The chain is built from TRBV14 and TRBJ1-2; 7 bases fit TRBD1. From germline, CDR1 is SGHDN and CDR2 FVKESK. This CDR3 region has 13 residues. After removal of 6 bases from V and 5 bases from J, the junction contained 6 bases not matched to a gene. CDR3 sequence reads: CASRETGRYGYTF. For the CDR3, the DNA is TGTGCCAGCAGGGAGACAGGGCGATATGGCTACACCTTC.

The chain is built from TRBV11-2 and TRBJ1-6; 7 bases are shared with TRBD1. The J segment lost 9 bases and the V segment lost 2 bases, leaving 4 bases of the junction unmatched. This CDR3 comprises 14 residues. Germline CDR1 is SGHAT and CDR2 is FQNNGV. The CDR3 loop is CASSLRTGPSPLHF. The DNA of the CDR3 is TGTGCCAGCAGCTTAAGGACAGGCCCTTCACCCCTCCACTTT.

CDR3 in DNA: TGCGCCAGCAGCTTGGACAGGGGGATCTACGAGCAGTACTTC. Translation: CASSLDRGIYEQYF. V usage is TRBV5-1 and J usage is TRBJ2-7; 8 nucleotides match TRBD1. Germline lookup yields CDR1 SGHRS and CDR2 YFSETQ. The CDR3 spans 14 residues. V was pared by 0 bases and J by 3 bases, with 2 bases of the junction left unmatched.

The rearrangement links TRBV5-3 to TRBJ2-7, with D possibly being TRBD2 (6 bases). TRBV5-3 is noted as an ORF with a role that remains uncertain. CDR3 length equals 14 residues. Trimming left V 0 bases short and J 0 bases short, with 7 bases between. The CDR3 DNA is TGTGCCAGAAGCTTGGAGGACTACTCCTACGAGCAGTACTTC. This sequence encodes CARSLEDYSYEQYF.

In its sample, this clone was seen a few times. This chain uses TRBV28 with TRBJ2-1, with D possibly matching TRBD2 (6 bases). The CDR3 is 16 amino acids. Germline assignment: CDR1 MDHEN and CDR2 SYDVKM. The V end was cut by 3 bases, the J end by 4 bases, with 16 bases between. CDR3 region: CASSLLAGSIYNEQFF. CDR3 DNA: TGTGCCAGCAGTTTGTTGGCGGGGAGTATATACAATGAGCAGTTCTTC. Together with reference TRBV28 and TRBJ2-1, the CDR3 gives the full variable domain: DVKVTQSSRYLVKRTGEKVFLECVQDMDHENMFWYRQDPGLGLRLIYFSYDVKMKEKGDIPEGYSVSREKKERFSLILESASTNQTSMYLCASSLLAGSIYNEQFFGPGTRLTVL.

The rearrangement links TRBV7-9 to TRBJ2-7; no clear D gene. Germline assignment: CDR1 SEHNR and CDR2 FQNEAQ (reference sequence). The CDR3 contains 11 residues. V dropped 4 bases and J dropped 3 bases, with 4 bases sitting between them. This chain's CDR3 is CASSSLYEQYF. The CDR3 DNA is TGTGCCAGCAGCTCCCTCTACGAGCAGTACTTC.

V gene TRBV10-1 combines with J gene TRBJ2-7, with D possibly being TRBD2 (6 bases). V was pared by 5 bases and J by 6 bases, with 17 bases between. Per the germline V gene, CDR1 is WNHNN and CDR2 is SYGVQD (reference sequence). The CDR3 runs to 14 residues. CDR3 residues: CASSQKAGSSEQYF. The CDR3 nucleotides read TGCGCCAGCAGTCAGAAGGCGGGAAGCAGCGAGCAGTACTTC.

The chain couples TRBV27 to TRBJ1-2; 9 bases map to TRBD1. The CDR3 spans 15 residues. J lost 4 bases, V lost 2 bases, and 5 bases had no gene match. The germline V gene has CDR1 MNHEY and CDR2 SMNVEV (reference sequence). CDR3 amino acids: CASSLRQGGSYGYTF. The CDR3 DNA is TGTGCCAGCAGTTTAAGACAGGGGGGAAGCTATGGCTACACCTTC.

CDR3 nucleotide sequence: TGTGCCAGCAGCACCTCCGGGACAGCCTATGGCTACACCTTC. This codes for CASSTSGTAYGYTF. This chain connects TRBV5-4 to TRBJ1-2; 7 bases map to TRBD1. This CDR3 comprises 14 residues. The trim removed 4 bases at V and 4 bases at J, leaving 7 bases unmatched. CDR1 and CDR2 (germline): SGHNT, YYREEE (reference sequence).

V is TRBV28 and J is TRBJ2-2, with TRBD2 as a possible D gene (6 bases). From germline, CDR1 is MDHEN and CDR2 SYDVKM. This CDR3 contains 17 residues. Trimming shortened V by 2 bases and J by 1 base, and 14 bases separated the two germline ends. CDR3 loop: CASSLAHLAENTGELFF. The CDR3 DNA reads TGTGCCAGCAGTTTAGCCCATTTAGCGGAGAACACCGGGGAGCTGTTTTTT.

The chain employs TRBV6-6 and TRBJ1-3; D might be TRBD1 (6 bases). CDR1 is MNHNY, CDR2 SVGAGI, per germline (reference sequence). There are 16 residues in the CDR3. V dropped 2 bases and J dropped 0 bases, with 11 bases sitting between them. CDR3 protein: CASSYATGRSGNTIYF. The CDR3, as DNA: TGTGCCAGCAGTTACGCTACAGGGCGCTCTGGAAACACCATATATTTT.

This CDR3 reads CASSDSIGHPSSYNSPLHF. CDR3 DNA sequence: TGTGCCAGCAGCGACTCCATAGGACACCCGAGCTCCTATAATTCACCCCTCCACTTT. V gene TRBV27 combines with J gene TRBJ1-6; a possible D gene is TRBD1 (5 bases). The V gene's germline CDR1 is MNHEY and CDR2 SMNVEV (reference sequence). Trimming cost V 6 bases and J 0 bases, with 21 bases left between them. This CDR3 contains 19 residues.